This TCR beta chain was recovered during a study of CD8 T cells in ankylosing spondylitis (dated by TCRdb to about 2017). Describing the broader study: To find TCR variants linked to disease, the study profiled T cell receptor beta repertoires in ankylosing spondylitis patients and healthy donors. The full study cohort comprised 25 ankylosing spondylitis patients and approximately 100 healthy donors. Peripheral blood was sampled, and synovial fluid was additionally collected from ankylosing spondylitis patients.

The sample was run on an Illumina HiSeq 2500. Quantitative 5'-RACE with molecular barcodes was the method used to prepare the TCR beta libraries. Per the source publication's procedure: Disease-linked TCR variants were identified with a new computational method built on a probabilistic model of VDJ rearrangement. TCRdb redid the processing of the public reads, applying fastp at Q25 and MiXCR, and retained in-frame beta chains. Rows merge per CDR3 protein into single entries with the most common DNA and genes. The authors' filters were not applied to this entry. This sample has 200,000 to 250,000 distinct CDR3 sequences in its table, and more than 25% of those were observed once. Approximately 6.6% of the sample is held by the ten biggest clonotypes. The full study reports these points: According to the report, matched synovial fluid samples from ankylosing spondylitis patients were significantly enriched for the disease-linked clones. The disease-linked clones had a CD8+ phenotype and were found at relatively low frequencies in peripheral blood. Some TCR beta motif variants had previously been reported in synovial fluid and blood of reactive arthritis patients, which suggested common disease-initiation mechanisms. Blood from ankylosing spondylitis patients appeared to be characterized by a TCR beta motif composed of roughly eight highly homologous amino acid variants.

V was cut back by 4 bases and J by 5 bases, leaving a gap of 12 bases between them. CDR1 and CDR2, looked up from the germline V gene, are SGHRS and YFSETQ. The CDR3 starts with the cysteine, ends with the phenylalanine, and has 14 residues. Just CDR3 DNA is preserved here, 42 bases in frame from base 1. A note on this clonotype: What antigen it recognizes has not been identified. The sample holds no much larger clone one base away, and base qualities are not on file.

The source of this sequence is a male donor with ankylosing spondylitis or in good health (not recorded which). Recombination linked TRBV5-1 to TRBJ2-2, with the D gene not confidently named. Sequencing was carried out using blood, either unsorted or a sorted T cell fraction (not recorded which). The DNA sequence is TGCGCCAGCAGCCCGTGGCAGGAAACCGGGGAGCTGTTTTTT. Protein translation: CASSPWQETGELFF.